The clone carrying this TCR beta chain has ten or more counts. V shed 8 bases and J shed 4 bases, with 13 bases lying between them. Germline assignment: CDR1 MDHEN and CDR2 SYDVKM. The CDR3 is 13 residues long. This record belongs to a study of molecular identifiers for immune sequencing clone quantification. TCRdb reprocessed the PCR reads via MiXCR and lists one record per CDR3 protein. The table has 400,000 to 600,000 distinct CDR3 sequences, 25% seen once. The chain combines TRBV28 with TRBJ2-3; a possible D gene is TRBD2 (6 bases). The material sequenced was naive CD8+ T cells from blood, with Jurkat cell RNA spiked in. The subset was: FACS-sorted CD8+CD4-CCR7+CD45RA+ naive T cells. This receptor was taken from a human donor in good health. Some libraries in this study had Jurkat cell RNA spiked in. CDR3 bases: TGTGCCAGCGGAGGGAGGAGGGCAGATACGCAGTATTTT. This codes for CASGGRRADTQYF. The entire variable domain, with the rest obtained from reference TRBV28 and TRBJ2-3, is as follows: DVKVTQSSRYLVKRTGEKVFLECVQDMDHENMFWYRQDPGLGLRLIYFSYDVKMKEKGDIPEGYSVSREKKERFSLILESASTNQTSMYLCASGGRRADTQYFGPGTRLTVL.